The 14 T cell receptor beta chains reported below all come from one sample, sequenced in a study of cytomegalovirus exposure and HLA in healthy donors. 60 Vbeta and 13 Jbeta primers were used in PCR. Using immunoSEQ multiplex PCR, the repertoire was profiled, and TCRdb retains in-frame clones only, with some absent. The sample lists under 150,000 clones; 70% to 80% were seen once. Sequencing was carried out using PBMCs. These TCRs come from a woman in her sixties or seventies in good health and CMV-seropositive.

The chain combines TRBV9 with TRBJ1-1, with unresolved D. The CDR3 sequence is 13 residues long. The V gene lost 1 base and the J gene lost 3 bases, with 7 bases spanning the gap. CDR1 and CDR2 (germline): SGDLS, YYNGEE. The CDR3 DNA sequence: TGTGCCAGCAGCGTACAACTTTACACTGAAGCTTTCTTT. Its translation is CASSVQLYTEAFF.

The V call is TRBV9, the J call TRBJ2-2, with TRBD2 matching 12 bases. CDR3 size: 17 residues. V lost 3 bases to trimming and J lost 7 bases; unmatched junction nucleotides: 10. The germline gives CDR1 SGDLS, CDR2 YYNGEE. The CDR3 DNA reads TGTGCCAGCAGCGCACCCCTAGCGGGGGGGCAAGGCGGGGAGCTGTTTTTT. Translating it yields CASSAPLAGGQGGELFF.

The genes are TRBV4-2 and TRBJ1-2; possibly TRBD1 for D (5 bases). V was shortened by 7 bases and J by 6 bases, with 15 bases between the two germline ends. Germline V gene data show CDR1 as LGHNA and CDR2 as YNFKEQ. CDR3 length: 13 residues. The CDR3 nucleotides read TGTGCCAGCACCCTCGGGGGGGACGATGGCTACACCTTC. It encodes CASTLGGDDGYTF.

The gene calls are TRBV11-2 and TRBJ1-5; perhaps TRBD1 as D (6 bases). V gave up 5 bases and J gave up 0 bases, with 8 bases separating them. Germline CDR1 SGHAT, CDR2 FQNNGV. The CDR3 loop spans 14 amino acids. CDR3 DNA sequence: TGTGCCAGCAGCCAGGGGTCTAGCAATCAGCCCCAGCATTTT. Amino acids: CASSQGSSNQPQHF.

The genes are TRBV7-8 and TRBJ2-7; possibly TRBD1 for D (5 bases). Germline V gives CDR1 SGHVS, CDR2 FQNEAQ. The CDR3 contains 12 residues. The V end was cut by 2 bases, the J end by 9 bases, with 11 bases between. The CDR3 coding sequence is TGTGCCAGCAGCTTAACAGGAAATGGGCAGTACTTC. Amino acid sequence: CASSLTGNGQYF. The full variable domain, its missing parts supplied by reference TRBV7-8 and TRBJ2-7, is GAGVSQSPRYKVAKRGQDVALRCDPISGHVSLFWYQQALGQGPEFLTYFQNEAQLDKSGLPSDRFFAERPEGSVSTLKIQRTQQEDSAVYLCASSLTGNGQYFGPGTRLTVT.

This clone was seen a few times. Relative to the germline gene, one junction end is altered; a read error may explain this. CDR3 sequence: CASSQDRGAGYEQYF. Written as DNA, the CDR3 is TGCGCCAGCAGCCAAGATCGGGGGGCCGGGTACGAGCAGTACTTC. The rearrangement joins TRBV7-3 to TRBJ2-7; D might be TRBD2 (7 bases). The CDR3 contains 15 residues. CDR1 is SGHTA, CDR2 FQGTGA, per germline.

This chain joins TRBV19 and TRBJ2-1; 12 nucleotides match TRBD2. The CDR3 runs to 17 residues. CDR1 is LNHDA and CDR2 is SQIVND in the germline V gene (reference sequence). V trimming: 2 bases; J trimming: 5 bases; junction bases outside the gene matches: 7. CDR3 coding DNA: TGTGCCAGTAGTATACTAGCGGGGGGGTCTTGGGACAATGAGCAGTTCTTC. Amino acid sequence: CASSILAGGSWDNEQFF.

The chain joins TRBV29-1 to TRBJ2-5; TRBD2 matches 9 bases. The CDR3 is 15 residues long. CDR1 is SQVTM, CDR2 ANQGSEA, per germline. The V gene end was trimmed by 3 bases and the J gene end by 4 bases; junction bases not matched to a gene: 9. This CDR3 is CSVDGLAGTTETQYF. CDR3 in DNA: TGCAGCGTTGATGGGCTAGCGGGGACCACAGAGACCCAGTACTTC. The full variable domain, in which reference TRBV29-1 and TRBJ2-5 provide the parts outside the CDR3, is SAVISQKPSRDICQRGTSLTIQCQVDSQVTMMFWYRQQPGQSLTLIATANQGSEATYESGFVIDKFPISRPNLTFSTLTVSNMSPEDSSIYLCSVDGLAGTTETQYFGPGTRLLVL.

This clone has only a few counts. The chain links TRBV4-1 to TRBJ2-1; 14 bases fit TRBD2. V lost 2 bases, J lost 9 bases, and 6 bases stayed unmatched. The germline V gene has CDR1 MGHRA and CDR2 YSYEKL. CDR3 length: 16 amino acids. The CDR3 sequence is CASSQPRLAGGGEQFF. The CDR3, as DNA: TGCGCCAGCAGCCAACCCCGACTAGCGGGGGGGGGTGAGCAGTTCTTC.

The chain has TRBV5-1 and TRBJ1-1; no firm D call. Germline CDR1 reads SGHRS; CDR2 reads YFSETQ. The CDR3 runs 13 residues. Trimming left V 6 bases short and J 6 bases short, with 15 bases between. The CDR3 region is CASTSIGVAEAFF. As DNA, the CDR3 is TGCGCCAGCACCTCGATCGGGGTCGCTGAAGCTTTCTTT.

This clone was found a few times. The rearrangement uses TRBV9 and TRBJ2-7; weak D call: TRBD1 (6 bases). There are 14 residues in the CDR3. Deletions cut 0 bases from V and 3 bases from J, with 10 bases between. Per the germline V gene, CDR1 is SGDLS and CDR2 is YYNGEE. The DNA for the CDR3 is TGTGCCAGCAGCGTAGGGGTAGGGGGCTACGAGCAGTACTTC. Translating it yields CASSVGVGGYEQYF.

CDR3 DNA: TGCAGCGCTGGGACAGCCCGGAACACTGAAGCTTTCTTT. Its protein product is CSAGTARNTEAFF. This chain uses TRBV29-1 with TRBJ1-1; 7 nucleotides match TRBD1. Germline loops: CDR1 SQVTM, CDR2 ANQGSEA. The ends lost 7 bases at V and 1 base at J; junction bases unmatched: 6. The CDR3 has 13 residues.

Only a few counts were recorded for this clone. The chain combines TRBV2 with TRBJ2-5; 7 nucleotides align to TRBD2. With V trimmed by 6 bases and J by 5 bases, 6 bases remained unmatched. The CDR3 loop spans 13 amino acids. Germline V gene data show CDR1 as SNHLY and CDR2 as FYNNEI. This CDR3 is CASSGGRGETQYF. CDR3 DNA: TGTGCCAGCAGCGGGGGGAGAGGTGAGACCCAGTACTTC.

This chain links TRBV6-1 with TRBJ1-5, with 7 bases fitting TRBD1. The ends lost 4 bases at V and 5 bases at J; junction bases unmatched: 2. This CDR3 has 13 amino acids. The germline gives CDR1 MNHNS, CDR2 SASEGT. The CDR3 sequence is CASSGDRDQPQHF. The CDR3 DNA is TGTGCCAGCAGTGGAGACAGGGATCAGCCCCAGCATTTT.